A selection of T cell receptor beta chains follows, all from one sample in a study of T cell repertoires in cytomegalovirus infection. TCRdb re-called the reads with MiXCR, one entry per CDR3 protein. The sample holds about 24,000 distinct CDR3 sequences, 20% to 25% seen once. Their antigens are not known. This sample comprised CD8+ T cells from cultured PBMCs, obtained from culture after CMV antigen stimulation. The source of these receptors is a human donor in good health (CMV status not recorded). Some clones in this sample may be carry-over from other donors' samples. Both conserved end residues are part of each CDR3. D genes are given only for firm matches. Size is stated for part of the rows, as once, few or many counts, or as a class when the clone is expanded.

d_call	v_call	cdr3_length	j_call	clone_size	cdr3_nt	cdr3_aa
.	TRBV12-3/TRBV12-4	15	TRBJ2-2	few	TGTGCCAGCACCTTGGGGGGAGGATACACCGGGGAGCTGTTTTTT	CASTLGGGYTGELFF
.	TRBV6-6	15	TRBJ1-5	few	TGTGCCAGCAGACCTCTGTCCCATAGCAATCAGCCCCAGCATTTT	CASRPLSHSNQPQHF
.	TRBV12-5	18	TRBJ2-2	.	TGTGCTAGTGGTTTTAGTCTAGAGGATGGGACGGGCACCGGGGAGCTGTTTTTT	CASGFSLEDGTGTGELFF
.	TRBV7-6	14	TRBJ2-5	many	TGTGCCAGCAGCGGCGGGGTAGGTGCCCAGCCCCAGTACTTC	CASSGGVGAQPQYF
.	TRBV5-4	15	TRBJ1-1	.	TGTGCCAGCAGCTCACACCAGGGAGGGAACACTGAAGCTTTCTTT	CASSSHQGGNTEAFF
TRBD2	TRBV7-9	16	TRBJ2-3	few	TGTGCCAGCAGCTTAAACCAGCGGGGGCTCACAGATACGCAGTATTTT	CASSLNQRGLTDTQYF
.	TRBV20-1	13	TRBJ2-7	many	TGCAGTGCTAGAGACGGCTACTCCTACGAGCAGTACTTC	CSARDGYSYEQYF
.	TRBV4-1	15	TRBJ1-1	.	TGCGCCAGCAGCCAAGTTCGTCCGGGGAACACTGAAGCTTTCTTT	CASSQVRPGNTEAFF
.	TRBV27	15	TRBJ2-5	once	TGTGCCAGCAGTTTATCGGTTGCCTCCCAAGAGACCCAGTACTTC	CASSLSVASQETQYF
TRBD1	TRBV10-3	16	TRBJ1-6	.	TGTGCCATCAGTGAGTCGACAGGGCTACGGGTTTCACCCCTCCACTTT	CAISESTGLRVSPLHF
.	TRBV27	13	TRBJ2-5	.	TGTGCCAGCAGTCCCAGGTTCCAAGAGACCCAGTACTTC	CASSPRFQETQYF
.	TRBV7-2	15	TRBJ1-3	many	TGTGCCAGCAGCTTCTCCAGGACAGCTGGAAACACCATATATTTT	CASSFSRTAGNTIYF
.	TRBV7-8	17	TRBJ2-5	.	TGTGCCAGCAGCTTAGGAAATCTGGCGGACCTTCAAGAGACCCAGTACTTC	CASSLGNLADLQETQYF
TRBD1	TRBV5-1	14	TRBJ1-1	few	TGCGCCAGCAGACCGGGACAGGGGACGACTGAAGCTTTCTTT	CASRPGQGTTEAFF
.	TRBV19	11	TRBJ1-2	few	TGTGCCAGTAGTATAGGGTATGGCTACACCTTC	CASSIGYGYTF
.	TRBV20-1	14	TRBJ2-3	few	TGCAGTGCCAGGGGACTAACTATTTCAGATACGCAGTATTTT	CSARGLTISDTQYF
.	TRBV3-1	16	TRBJ2-2	.	TGTGCCAGCAGCCAATCGAGGGGCGCGAACACCGGGGAGCTGTTTTTT	CASSQSRGANTGELFF
.	TRBV10-3	15	TRBJ1-2	.	TGTGCCATCACCCCGGGACCGAAAGTGTCTTTTGGCTACACCTTC	CAITPGPKVSFGYTF
.	TRBV11-2	11	TRBJ2-7	.	TGTGCCAGCTGCTCCGGATACGAGCAGTACTTC	CASCSGYEQYF
.	TRBV28	15	TRBJ2-5	large	TGTGCCAGCAGTTTAACGGGGGATGGCCAAGAGACCCAGTACTTC	CASSLTGDGQETQYF
.	TRBV6-1	17	TRBJ2-1	.	TGTGCCAGCAGTGAAGAGGTAGACGGGTCAGCCTACAATGAGCAGTTCTTC	CASSEEVDGSAYNEQFF
.	TRBV19	19	TRBJ2-2	few	TGTGCCAGTAGTATAGATGGGCTGTGGGGTGCTACGAACACCGGGGAGCTGTTTTTT	CASSIDGLWGATNTGELFF
.	TRBV12-3/TRBV12-4	15	TRBJ1-6	many	TGTGCCAGCAGTCTAGGTGCCAGGGGTAATTCACCCCTCCACTTT	CASSLGARGNSPLHF
TRBD2	TRBV5-1	20	TRBJ2-3	few	TGCGCCAGGAGACTAGCGGGGGGACGGAAGCCGCCGCCTAGCACAGATACGCAGTATTTT	CARRLAGGRKPPPSTDTQYF
TRBD1	TRBV12-5	14	TRBJ1-1	few	TGTGCTAGTGGTGACAGGGTTCGGGACACTGAAGCTTTCTTT	CASGDRVRDTEAFF
.	TRBV14	15	TRBJ1-2	.	TGTGCCAGCAGCCAAGTACGTGGAGCGCCTAGCGGCTACACCTTC	CASSQVRGAPSGYTF
.	TRBV12-3/TRBV12-4	14	TRBJ1-1	many	TGTGCCAGCAGTCGTAGGCGGGAGGACACTGAAGCTTTCTTT	CASSRRREDTEAFF
.	TRBV6-1	13	TRBJ2-7	few	TGTGCCAGCAGTCCGGACAGCTCCTACGAGCAGTACTTC	CASSPDSSYEQYF
TRBD1	TRBV20-1	16	TRBJ2-5	.	TGCAGTGCTAGAGAGTTTAGACAGGGCGGATGGGAGACCCAGTACTTC	CSAREFRQGGWETQYF
TRBD1	TRBV6-4	15	TRBJ1-2	many	TGTGCCAGCAGTTTCGACAGGGACGCTAACTATGGCTACACCTTC	CASSFDRDANYGYTF
TRBD1	TRBV20-1	16	TRBJ2-1	.	TGCAGTGCTAGAAGAATGACAGGGGGCGATTACAATGAGCAGTTCTTC	CSARRMTGGDYNEQFF
.	TRBV4-1	11	TRBJ1-2	few	TGCGCCAGCAGCCAAACAGGGGGCTACACCTTC	CASSQTGGYTF
TRBD2	TRBV10-3	14	TRBJ2-1	.	TGTGCCATCAGCCAGCGGGGGGACTACAATGAGCAGTTCTTC	CAISQRGDYNEQFF
.	TRBV20-1	15	TRBJ2-5	.	TGCAGTGCTAGAGATAAGGAGACCCTTAGAGAGACCCAGTACTTC	CSARDKETLRETQYF
.	TRBV4-1	17	TRBJ1-4	many	TGCGCCAGCAGCCGCCAAAGGGGTACGAGGGTTAGTGAAAAACTGTTTTTT	CASSRQRGTRVSEKLFF
TRBD2	TRBV7-2	15	TRBJ2-7	many	TGTGCCAGCAGCTTAGCGCTTGGGAGGGGATCGGTGCAGTACTTC	CASSLALGRGSVQYF
.	TRBV25-1	16	TRBJ2-3	.	TGTGCCAGCAGTGAATATGCTAGAGGATTTCGTGATACGCAGTATTTT	CASSEYARGFRDTQYF
.	TRBV5-1	12	TRBJ2-3	.	TGCGCCAGCAGCTTGGCTTCAGATACGCAGTATTTT	CASSLASDTQYF
TRBD2	TRBV4-1	15	TRBJ2-7	many	TGCGCCAGCAGCCAAGTTTTAGCGGGGGTTTCTGAGCAGTACTTC	CASSQVLAGVSEQYF